This T cell receptor beta chain originates from a study of blood T cells in healthy people across ages. Then a second PCR, running about 7 to 11 cycles, was carried out with a sample-barcoded 5' primer and a J-beta primer mix. Using its own MiXCR run on the 5' RACE reads, TCRdb lists one record per CDR3 protein. The profile shows more than 800,000 distinct CDR3 sequences, under 45% of them singletons. The CDR3 loop spans 13 amino acids. Germline CDR1 and CDR2: ENHRY and SYGVKD. V dropped 0 bases and J dropped 3 bases, with 3 bases sitting between them. This clonotype was counted only a few times. The sequencing input was blood. The chain is built from TRBV10-3 and TRBJ2-1; D not resolved. The source is a woman aged 55-69 years in good health. Here the CDR3 DNA reads TGTGCCATCAGTGAGTCTGGCTACAATGAGCAGTTCTTC. Amino acids: CAISESGYNEQFF.